The present entry profiles one T cell receptor (beta chain) with its context. Its specificity is not known. Authors of the study amplified TCR beta CDR3 regions from RNA transcripts. The HTBI set primed first-round TCR CDR3 RT-PCR. TCRdb reanalysed the multiplex PCR reads using MiXCR and keeps one entry per CDR3 protein. The table lists 690,000 or so distinct CDR3 sequences, about 17% of them singletons, with 16% in the top ten. The trim removed 4 bases at V and 2 bases at J, leaving 7 bases unmatched. Germline V gives CDR1 SGHRS, CDR2 YFSETQ. The CDR3 length is 15 residues. This specimen comes from a study of T cells in Graves' hyperthyroidism and ophthalmopathy. General study points: Before onset, ophthalmopathy was predicted by the model a median roughly 6.8 months earlier. A model of 13 V-J features distinguished ophthalmopathy from stable hyperthyroidism.

Not enrolled were patients with uncontrolled infection, other autoimmune disease, pregnancy or lactation. The chain links TRBV5-1 to TRBJ2-7; 9 bases are a match to TRBD1. The TCR comes from a woman between 45 and 60 years old with Graves' hyperthyroidism that later progressed to Graves' ophthalmopathy. The sample comprised blood. This CDR3 is CASSPGDRGAYEQYF. The CDR3 DNA follows: TGCGCCAGCAGCCCCGGTGACAGGGGGGCCTACGAGCAGTACTTC.